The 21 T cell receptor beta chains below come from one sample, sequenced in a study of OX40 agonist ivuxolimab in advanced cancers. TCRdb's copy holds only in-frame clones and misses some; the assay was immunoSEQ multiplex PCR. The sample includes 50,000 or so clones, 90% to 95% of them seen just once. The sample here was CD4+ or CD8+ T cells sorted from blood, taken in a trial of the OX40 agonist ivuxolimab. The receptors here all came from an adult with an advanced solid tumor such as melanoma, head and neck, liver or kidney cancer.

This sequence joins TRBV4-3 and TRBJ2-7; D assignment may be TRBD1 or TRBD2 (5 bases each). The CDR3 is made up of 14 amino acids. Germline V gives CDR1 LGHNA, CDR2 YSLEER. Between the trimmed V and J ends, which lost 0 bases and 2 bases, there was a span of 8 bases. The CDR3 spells CASSQDQGPYEQYF. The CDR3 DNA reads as TGCGCCAGCAGCCAAGATCAGGGACCCTACGAGCAGTACTTC.

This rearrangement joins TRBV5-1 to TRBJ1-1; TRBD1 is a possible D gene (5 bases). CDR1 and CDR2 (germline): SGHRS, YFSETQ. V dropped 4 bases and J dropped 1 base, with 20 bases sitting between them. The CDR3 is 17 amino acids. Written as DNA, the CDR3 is TGCGCCAGCAGCCCGGAGGGGCCGGGGACCGCGAACACTGAAGCTTTCTTT. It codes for CASSPEGPGTANTEAFF. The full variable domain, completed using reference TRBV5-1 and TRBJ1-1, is KAGVTQTPRYLIKTRGQQVTLSCSPISGHRSVSWYQQTPGQGLQFLFEYFSETQRNKGNFPGRFSGRQFSNSRSEMNVSTLELGDSALYLCASSPEGPGTANTEAFFGQGTRLTVV.

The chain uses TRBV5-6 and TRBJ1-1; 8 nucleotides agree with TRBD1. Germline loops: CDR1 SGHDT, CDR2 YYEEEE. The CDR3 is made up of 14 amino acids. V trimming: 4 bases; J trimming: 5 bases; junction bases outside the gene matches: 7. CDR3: CASSPYDRGTEAFF. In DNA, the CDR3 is TGTGCCAGCAGCCCTTACGACAGGGGAACTGAAGCTTTCTTT.

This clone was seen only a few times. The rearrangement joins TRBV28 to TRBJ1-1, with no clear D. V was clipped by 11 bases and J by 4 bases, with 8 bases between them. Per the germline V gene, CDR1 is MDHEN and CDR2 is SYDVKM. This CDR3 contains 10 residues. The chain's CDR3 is CAAATTEAFF. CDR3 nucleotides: TGTGCCGCCGCAACCACTGAAGCTTTCTTT.

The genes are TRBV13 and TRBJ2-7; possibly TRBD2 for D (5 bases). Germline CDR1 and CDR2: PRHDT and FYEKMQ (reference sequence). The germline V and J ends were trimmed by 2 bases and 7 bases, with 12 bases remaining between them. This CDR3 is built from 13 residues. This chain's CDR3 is CASSLRGPGEQYF. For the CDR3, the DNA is TGTGCCAGCAGCTTACGGGGTCCCGGGGAGCAGTACTTC.

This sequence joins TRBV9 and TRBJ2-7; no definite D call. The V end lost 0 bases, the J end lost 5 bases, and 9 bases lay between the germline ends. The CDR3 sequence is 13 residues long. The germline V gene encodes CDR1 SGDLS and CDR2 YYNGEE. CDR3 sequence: CASSVVVFHEQYF. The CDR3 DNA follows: TGTGCCAGCAGCGTAGTGGTTTTCCACGAGCAGTACTTC. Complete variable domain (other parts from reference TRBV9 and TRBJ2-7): DSGVTQTPKHLITATGQRVTLRCSPRSGDLSVYWYQQSLDQGLQFLIQYYNGEERAKGNILERFSAQQFPDLHSELNLSSLELGDSALYFCASSVVVFHEQYFGPGTRLTVT.

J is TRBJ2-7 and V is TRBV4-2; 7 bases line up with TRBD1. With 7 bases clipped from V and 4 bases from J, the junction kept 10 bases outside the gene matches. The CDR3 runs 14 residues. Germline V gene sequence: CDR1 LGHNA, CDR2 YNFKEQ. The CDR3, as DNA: TGTGCCAGCACAGCCAATGGACAGGAATACGAGCAGTACTTC. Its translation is CASTANGQEYEQYF.

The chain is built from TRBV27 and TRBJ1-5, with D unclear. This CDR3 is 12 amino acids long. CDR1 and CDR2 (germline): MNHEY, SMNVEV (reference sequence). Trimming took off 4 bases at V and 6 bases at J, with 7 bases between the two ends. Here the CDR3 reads CASSYNGQPQHF. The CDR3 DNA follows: TGTGCCAGCAGTTATAATGGTCAGCCCCAGCATTTT.

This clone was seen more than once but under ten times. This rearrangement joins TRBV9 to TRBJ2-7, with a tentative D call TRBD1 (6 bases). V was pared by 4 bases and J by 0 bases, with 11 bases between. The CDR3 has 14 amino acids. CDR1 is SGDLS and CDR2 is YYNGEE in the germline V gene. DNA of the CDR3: TGTGCCAGCAGCCCCCCGGACAGCTCCTACGAGCAGTACTTC. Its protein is CASSPPDSSYEQYF.

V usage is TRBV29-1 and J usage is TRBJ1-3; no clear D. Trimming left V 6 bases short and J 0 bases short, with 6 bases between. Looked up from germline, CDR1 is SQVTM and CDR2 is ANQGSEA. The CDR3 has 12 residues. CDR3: CSVWFSGNTIYF. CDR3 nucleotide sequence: TGCAGCGTCTGGTTCTCTGGAAACACCATATATTTT.

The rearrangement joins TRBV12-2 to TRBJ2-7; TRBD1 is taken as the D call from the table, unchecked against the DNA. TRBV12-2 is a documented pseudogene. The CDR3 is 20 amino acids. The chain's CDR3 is CASRLAPLGTDKEITYEQYF. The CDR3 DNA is TGTGCAAGTCGCTTAGCTCCCCTCGGGACAGACAAGGAGATCACCTACGAGCAGTACTTC.

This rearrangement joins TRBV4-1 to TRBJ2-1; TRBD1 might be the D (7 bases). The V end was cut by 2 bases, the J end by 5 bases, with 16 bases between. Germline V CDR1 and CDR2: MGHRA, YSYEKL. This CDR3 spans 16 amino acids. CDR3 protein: CASSQRTGLWDNEQFF. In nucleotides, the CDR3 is TGCGCCAGCAGCCAAAGGACAGGACTATGGGACAATGAGCAGTTCTTC.

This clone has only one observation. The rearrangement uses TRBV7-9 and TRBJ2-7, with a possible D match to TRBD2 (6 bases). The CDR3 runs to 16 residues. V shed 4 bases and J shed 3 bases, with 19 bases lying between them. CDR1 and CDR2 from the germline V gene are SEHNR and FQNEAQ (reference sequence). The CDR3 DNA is TGTGCCAGCAGCTCGCCGGGGACGTCGGGAGTCTACGAGCAGTACTTC. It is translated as CASSSPGTSGVYEQYF.

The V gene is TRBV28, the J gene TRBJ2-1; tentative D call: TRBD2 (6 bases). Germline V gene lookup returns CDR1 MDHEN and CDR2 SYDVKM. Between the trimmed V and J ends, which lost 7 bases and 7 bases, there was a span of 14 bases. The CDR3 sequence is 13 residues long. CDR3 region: CASNMLAANEQFF. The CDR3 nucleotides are TGTGCCAGCAACATGTTAGCGGCGAATGAGCAGTTCTTC.

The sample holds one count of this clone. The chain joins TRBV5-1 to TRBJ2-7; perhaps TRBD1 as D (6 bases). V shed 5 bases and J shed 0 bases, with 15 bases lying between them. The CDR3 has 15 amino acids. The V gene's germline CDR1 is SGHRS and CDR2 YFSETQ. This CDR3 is CASSWAGDNSYEQYF. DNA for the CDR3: TGCGCCAGCAGTTGGGCAGGGGACAACTCCTACGAGCAGTACTTC. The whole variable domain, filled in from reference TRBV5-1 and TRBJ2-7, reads KAGVTQTPRYLIKTRGQQVTLSCSPISGHRSVSWYQQTPGQGLQFLFEYFSETQRNKGNFPGRFSGRQFSNSRSEMNVSTLELGDSALYLCASSWAGDNSYEQYFGPGTRLTVT.

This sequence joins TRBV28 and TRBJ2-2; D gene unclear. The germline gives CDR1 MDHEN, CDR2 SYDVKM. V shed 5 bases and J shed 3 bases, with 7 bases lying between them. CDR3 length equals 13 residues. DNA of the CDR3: TGTGCCAGCAGTGGGTGGGACACCGGGGAGCTGTTTTTT. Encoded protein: CASSGWDTGELFF. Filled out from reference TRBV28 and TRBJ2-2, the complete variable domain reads DVKVTQSSRYLVKRTGEKVFLECVQDMDHENMFWYRQDPGLGLRLIYFSYDVKMKEKGDIPEGYSVSREKKERFSLILESASTNQTSMYLCASSGWDTGELFFGEGSRLTVL.

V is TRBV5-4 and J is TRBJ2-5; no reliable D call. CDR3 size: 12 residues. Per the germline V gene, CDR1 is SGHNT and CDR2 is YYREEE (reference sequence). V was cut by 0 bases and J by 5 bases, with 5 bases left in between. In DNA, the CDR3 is TGTGCCAGCAGCTTGGCCGATGAGACCCAGTACTTC. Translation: CASSLADETQYF.

In DNA form, the CDR3 reads TGTGCCAGCAGCGTATCGGTTAGCGGGAGGGGGACCGGGGAGCTGTTTTTT. Translated, it gives CASSVSVSGRGTGELFF. This rearrangement joins TRBV9 to TRBJ2-2, with 11 bases identical to TRBD2. The CDR3 spans 17 residues. V shed 1 base, J shed 5 bases, and the junction held 7 bases outside the gene matches. Germline V gene data show CDR1 as SGDLS and CDR2 as YYNGEE.

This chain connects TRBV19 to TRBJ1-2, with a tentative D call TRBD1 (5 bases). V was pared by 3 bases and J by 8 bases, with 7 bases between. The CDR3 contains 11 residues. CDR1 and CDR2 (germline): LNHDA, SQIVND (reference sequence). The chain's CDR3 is CASSMGTGYTF. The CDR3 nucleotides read TGTGCCAGTAGTATGGGGACCGGCTACACCTTC.

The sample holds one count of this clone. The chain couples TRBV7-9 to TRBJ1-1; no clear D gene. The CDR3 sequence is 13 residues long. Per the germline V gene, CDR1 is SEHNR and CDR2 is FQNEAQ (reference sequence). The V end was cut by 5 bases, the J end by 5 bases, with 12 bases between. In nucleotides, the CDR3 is TGTGCCAGCAGCCCTACCGGGCGGACTGAAGCTTTCTTT. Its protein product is CASSPTGRTEAFF.

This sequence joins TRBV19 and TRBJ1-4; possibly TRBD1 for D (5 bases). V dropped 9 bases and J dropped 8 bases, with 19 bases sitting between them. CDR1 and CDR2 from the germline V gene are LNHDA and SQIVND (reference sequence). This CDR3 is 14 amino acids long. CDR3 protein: CASKKGRSIEKLFF. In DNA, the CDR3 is TGTGCCAGCAAGAAGGGACGATCCATAGAAAAACTGTTTTTT. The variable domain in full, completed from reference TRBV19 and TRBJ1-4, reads DGGITQSPKYLFRKEGQNVTLSCEQNLNHDAMYWYRQDPGQGLRLIYYSQIVNDFQKGDIAEGYSVSREKKESFPLTVTSAQKNPTAFYLCASKKGRSIEKLFFGSGTQLSVL.